The 27 T cell receptor beta chains reported below all come from one sample, sequenced in a study of glioma-infiltrating T cells. TCR alpha and beta CDR3 regions were amplified from RNA using iRepertoire nested multiplex PCR. A single record per CDR3 protein comes from TCRdb applying MiXCR to the multiplex PCR reads. This table holds over 130,000 distinct CDR3 sequences, about two fifths found once. The source material was glioma tissue, nonneoplastic brain tissue, or PBMCs (not recorded which). The receptors here all came from a human donor with low-grade glioma or glioblastoma, undergoing nonglioma brain surgery, or in good health (not recorded which).

The chain combines TRBV7-2 with TRBJ1-6; D remains ambiguous. CDR3 length equals 15 residues. V was clipped by 3 bases and J by 2 bases, with 8 bases between them. Germline lookup yields CDR1 SGHTA and CDR2 FQGNSA. The CDR3, as DNA: TGTGCCAGCAGCTTGGGGAGCGCCTATAATTCACCCCTCCACTTT. Amino acids: CASSLGSAYNSPLHF.

This clonotype appeared a few times. This rearrangement joins TRBV4-1 to TRBJ2-4; D call uncertain. The CDR3 is 15 amino acids. Trimming took 0 bases from V and 0 from J, leaving 6 bases between them. The V gene's germline CDR1 is MGHRA and CDR2 YSYEKL. The CDR3 loop reads CASSQDWTAKNIQYF. The DNA for the CDR3 is TGCGCCAGCAGCCAAGATTGGACAGCCAAAAACATTCAGTACTTC.

This clonotype was seen only once. The chain is built from TRBV7-3 and TRBJ2-1; no firm D call. Germline CDR1 and CDR2: SGHTA and FQGTGA. This CDR3 region has 14 residues. Trimming removed 1 base from V and 9 bases from J, with 13 bases in between. The DNA of the CDR3 is TGTGCCAGCAGCTTAATGTCCCCAGCGAGTGAGCAGTTCTTC. It codes for CASSLMSPASEQFF.

The V and J genes are TRBV20-1 and TRBJ2-7; TRBD1 matches 10 bases. The germline V gene has CDR1 DFQATT and CDR2 SNEGSKA (reference sequence). V shed 6 bases, J shed 4 bases, and the junction held 12 bases outside the gene matches. CDR3 length equals 15 residues. This CDR3 reads CSATPGQGTVYEQYF. The CDR3 nucleotides read TGCAGTGCGACACCGGGACAGGGGACAGTTTACGAGCAGTACTTC.

This clonotype was found a few times. The J gene is TRBJ1-6, the V gene TRBV7-2; 7 bases align to TRBD1. The V segment lost 5 bases and the J segment 5 bases; nucleotides outside the gene matches: 9. The CDR3 covers 16 residues. Germline CDR1 reads SGHTA; CDR2 reads FQGNSA. CDR3 sequence (DNA): TGTGCCAGCAGCCGTGGCACAGGGGTCCATAATTCACCCCTCCACTTT. Encoded protein: CASSRGTGVHNSPLHF.

This clonotype was seen at least ten times. The V and J genes are TRBV27 and TRBJ2-7; maybe TRBD1 (6 bases). Trimming left V 8 bases short and J 2 bases short, with 13 bases between. Germline values: CDR1 MNHEY, CDR2 SMNVEV (reference sequence). The CDR3 is 13 amino acids. The CDR3 is CASQRQGPYEQYF. The CDR3 DNA reads TGTGCCAGCCAAAGGCAGGGGCCCTACGAGCAGTACTTC.

The chain combines TRBV5-4 with TRBJ2-5; unclear D gene. V lost 0 bases to trimming and J lost 7 bases, with 10 bases between them. The CDR3 consists of 13 residues. Germline CDR1 is SGHNT and CDR2 is YYREEE (reference sequence). CDR3 sequence reads: CASSLADGGTQYF. In DNA, the CDR3 is TGTGCCAGCAGCTTGGCCGACGGTGGGACCCAGTACTTC.

This clonotype is categorized as medium-sized. CDR3 amino acids: CASSSGTNTGELFF. DNA for the CDR3: TGTGCCAGCAGCTCCGGGACTAATACCGGGGAGCTGTTTTTT. The V call is TRBV6-1, the J call TRBJ2-2; 7 nucleotides line up with TRBD2. V lost 6 bases and J lost 5; bases outside the gene matches: 6. The germline V gene encodes CDR1 MNHNS and CDR2 SASEGT. This CDR3 spans 14 amino acids.

V gene TRBV7-9 combines with J gene TRBJ1-1; TRBD1 matches at 8 bases. After removal of 4 bases from V and 6 bases from J, the junction contained 10 bases not matched to a gene. The CDR3 is 15 residues long. Germline values: CDR1 SEHNR, CDR2 FQNEAQ (reference sequence). The CDR3 DNA reads as TGTGCCAGCAGCTCCCCCAGACAGGGGTCGCCTGAAGCTTTCTTT. Amino acids: CASSSPRQGSPEAFF.

This chain uses TRBV28 with TRBJ1-1; D is unresolved. The germline V gene has CDR1 MDHEN and CDR2 SYDVKM. The CDR3 covers 11 residues. With 5 bases removed from V and 3 bases from J, the gap between germline ends came to 4 bases. The CDR3, as DNA: TGTGCCAGCAGTGTGGACACTGAAGCTTTCTTT. The encoded protein is CASSVDTEAFF.

The V call is TRBV7-2, the J call TRBJ2-7; D call uncertain. Germline V CDR1 and CDR2: SGHTA, FQGNSA. Trimming shortened V by 1 base and J by 5 bases, and 15 bases separated the two germline ends. This CDR3 has 15 residues. CDR3 amino acids: CASSLGRSFLDEQYF. Written as DNA, the CDR3 is TGTGCCAGCAGCTTAGGAAGGAGCTTTTTGGACGAGCAGTACTTC.

The V gene is TRBV6-1, the J gene TRBJ2-7; the match to TRBD1 covers 11 bases. This CDR3 is 15 amino acids long. Germline values: CDR1 MNHNS, CDR2 SASEGT. The J segment lost 4 bases and the V segment lost 6 bases, leaving 8 bases of the junction unmatched. Written as DNA, the CDR3 is TGTGCCAGCAGCCCCTGGGGGACAGGGGGATACGAGCAGTACTTC. Translating it yields CASSPWGTGGYEQYF.

This clonotype has at least ten counts. The rearrangement links TRBV7-2 to TRBJ1-5, with 7 bases fitting TRBD1. Unmatched junction bases numbered 4, after V lost 4 bases and J lost 7 bases. The CDR3 runs 13 residues. Germline-derived CDR1 and CDR2 are SGHTA and FQGNSA. The CDR3 is CASSSQGDQPQHF. In DNA form, the CDR3 reads TGTGCCAGCAGCTCTCAGGGGGACCAGCCCCAGCATTTT.

This clonotype was observed a single time. The genes are TRBV7-2 and TRBJ2-5; perhaps TRBD2 as D (6 bases). This CDR3 is built from 13 residues. CDR1 SGHTA and CDR2 FQGNSA come from the germline V gene. V was clipped by 3 bases and J by 8 bases, with 13 bases between them. The CDR3 DNA reads TGTGCCAGCAGCTTCTCAGGGCGGGAAACCCAGTACTTC. Translation: CASSFSGRETQYF.

This clonotype has a handful of counts. The chain carries TRBV24-1 and TRBJ1-1, with TRBD1 identical over 7 bases. This CDR3 comprises 13 residues. In germline, CDR1 is KGHDR, CDR2 SFDVKD. V lost 9 bases, J lost 1 base, and 4 bases stayed unmatched. CDR3: CATSGTANTEAFF. The CDR3 nucleotides read TGTGCCACCTCGGGGACAGCGAACACTGAAGCTTTCTTT.

The chain has TRBV15 and TRBJ2-7; D not resolved. This CDR3 has 13 amino acids. Deletions cut 2 bases from V and 6 bases from J, with 11 bases between. Germline CDR1 LNHNV, CDR2 YYDKDF (reference sequence). As DNA, the CDR3 is TGTGCCACCAGCAGACCCGACCTAAGCGAGCAGTACTTC. Protein sequence: CATSRPDLSEQYF.

The rearrangement links TRBV28 to TRBJ1-5; no clear D. Germline CDR1 is MDHEN and CDR2 is SYDVKM. This CDR3 is built from 12 residues. Trimming removed 7 bases from V and 7 bases from J, with 11 bases in between. In nucleotides, the CDR3 is TGTGCCAGCACTCAGGAAAACCAGCCCCAGCATTTT. Translating gives CASTQENQPQHF. The full variable domain, in which reference TRBV28 and TRBJ1-5 provide the parts outside the CDR3, is DVKVTQSSRYLVKRTGEKVFLECVQDMDHENMFWYRQDPGLGLRLIYFSYDVKMKEKGDIPEGYSVSREKKERFSLILESASTNQTSMYLCASTQENQPQHFGDGTRLSIL.

The chain joins TRBV7-2 to TRBJ2-7; D gene unclear. This CDR3 is 14 amino acids long. CDR1 SGHTA and CDR2 FQGNSA come from the germline V gene. Trimming took off 6 bases at V and 0 bases at J, with 12 bases between the two ends. CDR3: CASRDDVNSYEQYF. CDR3 DNA: TGTGCCAGCAGGGACGATGTAAACTCCTACGAGCAGTACTTC.

The V gene is TRBV6-2 or TRBV6-3, the J gene TRBJ1-1; 9 bases are shared with TRBD1. Germline CDR1 and CDR2: MNHEY and SVGEGT. The CDR3 totals 14 residues. V lost 4 bases and J lost 5; bases outside the gene matches: 5. The chain's CDR3 is CASSLQGAWTEAFF. CDR3 bases: TGTGCCAGCAGTTTACAGGGGGCTTGGACTGAAGCTTTCTTT.

The chain carries TRBV4-3 and TRBJ1-5; D uncertain. CDR3 length equals 13 residues. Germline values: CDR1 LGHNA, CDR2 YSLEER. V was trimmed by 0 bases and J by 3 bases, leaving 3 bases between them. CDR3 DNA: TGCGCCAGCAGCCAAGAGACCAATCAGCCCCAGCATTTT. It is translated as CASSQETNQPQHF.

The V and J genes are TRBV20-1 and TRBJ1-2; D not certain. Looked up from germline, CDR1 is DFQATT and CDR2 is SNEGSKA (reference sequence). The CDR3 length is 11 residues. V lost 1 base and J 5 bases, leaving 5 bases between the germline ends. CDR3 nucleotides: TGCAGTGCTAGAGCTGTTTATGGCTACACCTTC. Protein sequence: CSARAVYGYTF.

This clonotype was observed a few times. The rearrangement links TRBV28 to TRBJ1-1; D unclear. This CDR3 spans 13 amino acids. Germline CDR1 reads MDHEN; CDR2 reads SYDVKM. The ends were cut back, 6 bases at V and 1 base at J, with 9 bases in the middle. Here the CDR3 reads CASSQDWNTEAFF. In DNA, the CDR3 is TGTGCCAGCAGCCAGGACTGGAACACTGAAGCTTTCTTT.

This clonotype was recorded a few times. The rearrangement links TRBV6-1 to TRBJ2-3, with D possibly matching TRBD2 (7 bases). The germline V gene encodes CDR1 MNHNS and CDR2 SASEGT. The CDR3 loop spans 15 amino acids. Trimming shortened V by 8 bases and J by 8 bases, and 23 bases separated the two germline ends. The CDR3 DNA reads TGTGCCAGCGGCGCAGAGGGGGGGACCCGCGGTACGCAGTATTTT. Translated: CASGAEGGTRGTQYF.

This clonotype was detected a few times. The chain joins TRBV6-6 to TRBJ1-5; no reliable D call. V lost 0 bases and J 4 bases, leaving 13 bases between the germline ends. CDR1 and CDR2 from the germline V gene are MNHNY and SVGAGI (reference sequence). There are 16 residues in the CDR3. The CDR3 nucleotides are TGTGCCAGCAGTTACTCGACCCGGCCCGTGAATCAGCCCCAGCATTTT. Translation gives CASSYSTRPVNQPQHF.

Only a few counts were recorded for this clonotype. The chain is built from TRBV10-3 and TRBJ1-5, with a tentative D call TRBD1 (6 bases). This CDR3 has 13 amino acids. The ends were cut back, 8 bases at V and 0 bases at J, with 8 bases in the middle. The germline V gene encodes CDR1 ENHRY and CDR2 SYGVKD. The CDR3 sequence: CAIRQDSNQPQHF. CDR3 nucleotide sequence: TGTGCCATCCGACAGGATAGCAATCAGCCCCAGCATTTT.

The chain combines TRBV10-3 with TRBJ2-3, with D possibly being TRBD2 (5 bases). The germline gives CDR1 ENHRY, CDR2 SYGVKD. The CDR3 is 14 amino acids. Trimming pared 11 bases from V and 0 bases from J, leaving 15 bases between. This CDR3 is CALRSGGSTDTQYF. The CDR3 nucleotides read TGTGCCCTTCGCTCCGGCGGGAGCACAGATACGCAGTATTTT.

This clonotype was observed a handful of times. The chain has TRBV6-1 and TRBJ2-7; a possible D gene is TRBD2 (6 bases). V was cut by 5 bases and J by 3 bases, with 11 bases left in between. Per germline, CDR1 MNHNS and CDR2 SASEGT. There are 13 residues in the CDR3. CDR3 amino acids: CASSYGGNYEQYF. CDR3 in DNA: TGTGCCAGCAGTTATGGAGGGAACTACGAGCAGTACTTC.